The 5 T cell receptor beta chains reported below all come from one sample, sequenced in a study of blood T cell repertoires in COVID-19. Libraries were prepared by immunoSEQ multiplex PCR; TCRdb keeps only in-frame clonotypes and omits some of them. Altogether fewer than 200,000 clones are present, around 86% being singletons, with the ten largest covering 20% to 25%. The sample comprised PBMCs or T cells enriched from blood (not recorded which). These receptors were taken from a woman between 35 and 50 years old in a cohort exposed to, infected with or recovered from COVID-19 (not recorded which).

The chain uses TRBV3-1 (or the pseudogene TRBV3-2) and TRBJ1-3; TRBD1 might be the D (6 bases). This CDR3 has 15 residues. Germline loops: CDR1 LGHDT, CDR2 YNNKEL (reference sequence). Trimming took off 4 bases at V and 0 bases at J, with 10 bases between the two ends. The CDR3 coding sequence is TGTGCCAGCAGCCCGGACAGAGCCTCTGGAAACACCATATATTTT. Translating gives CASSPDRASGNTIYF.

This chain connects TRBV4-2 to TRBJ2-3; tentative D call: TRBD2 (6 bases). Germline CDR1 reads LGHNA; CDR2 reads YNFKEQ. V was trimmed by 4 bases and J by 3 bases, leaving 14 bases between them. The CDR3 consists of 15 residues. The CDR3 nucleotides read TGTGCCAGCAGCCCTCGGATAGCGGTTACAGATACGCAGTATTTT. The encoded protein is CASSPRIAVTDTQYF.

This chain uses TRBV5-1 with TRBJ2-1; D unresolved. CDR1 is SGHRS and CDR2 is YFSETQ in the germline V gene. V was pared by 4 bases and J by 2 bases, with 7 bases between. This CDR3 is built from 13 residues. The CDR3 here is CASSPPAYNEQFF. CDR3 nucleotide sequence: TGCGCCAGCAGCCCCCCAGCCTACAATGAGCAGTTCTTC.

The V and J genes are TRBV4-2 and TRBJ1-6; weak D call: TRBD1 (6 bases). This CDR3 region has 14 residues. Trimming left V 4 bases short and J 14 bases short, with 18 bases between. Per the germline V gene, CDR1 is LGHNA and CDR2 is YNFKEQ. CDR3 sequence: CASSPTGTLVALHF. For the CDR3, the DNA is TGTGCCAGCAGCCCAACTGGGACATTGGTAGCCCTCCACTTT.

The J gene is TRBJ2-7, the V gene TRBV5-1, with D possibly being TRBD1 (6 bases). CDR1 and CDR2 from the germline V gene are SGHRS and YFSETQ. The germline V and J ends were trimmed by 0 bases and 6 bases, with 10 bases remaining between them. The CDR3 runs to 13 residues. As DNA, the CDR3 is TGCGCCAGCAGCTTGGGGACAGAGGGCGAGCAGTACTTC. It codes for CASSLGTEGEQYF.